Listed below are T cell receptor beta chains from one sample, sequenced in a study of T cells in Graves' hyperthyroidism and ophthalmopathy. Using its own MiXCR run on the multiplex PCR reads, TCRdb lists one record per CDR3 protein. The table shows about 200,000 distinct CDR3 sequences, with roughly 17% occurring only once. Material: blood. The receptors derive from a woman aged 50 to 60 with Graves' hyperthyroidism. CDR3s include the opening cysteine and the closing phenylalanine or tryptophan. D genes are given only for firm matches. A row's size may be missing; if present it is once, few, many or a size class.

d_gene,abundance,v_gene,j_gene,CDR3nt,CDR3aa
NA,many,TRBV6-1,TRBJ2-7,TGTGCCAGCAGGAATAGACTCAGTTTCTACGAGCAGTACTTC,CASRNRLSFYEQYF
TRBD1,many,TRBV20-1,TRBJ2-3,TGCAGTGCCCTGACAGGGGGGCCAGATACGCAGTATTTT,CSALTGGPDTQYF
NA,many,TRBV6-2/TRBV6-3,TRBJ2-7,TGTGCCAGCAGTTACTCCGGGACCTTCGCACGCGAGCAGTACTTC,CASSYSGTFAREQYF
NA,many,TRBV11-3,TRBJ2-1,TGTGCCAGCAGCTTGGGCAGGGGAGGCAATGAGCAGTTCTTC,CASSLGRGGNEQFF
NA,few,TRBV11-2,TRBJ2-1,TGTGCCAGCAGCTTCGAAGATCTTTTGGGCACAGAGCAGTTCTTC,CASSFEDLLGTEQFF
NA,NA,TRBV6-1,TRBJ2-7,TGTGCCAGCAGTCAAGGATACTACGAGCAGTACTTC,CASSQGYYEQYF
TRBD2,many,TRBV10-1,TRBJ2-7,TGCGCCAGCAGTGGGGGGACTAGCGGGATCTACGAGCAGTACTTC,CASSGGTSGIYEQYF
NA,many,TRBV28,TRBJ1-5,TGTGCCAGCAGGGAGGGGTTTCAGCCCCAGCATTTT,CASREGFQPQHF
NA,many,TRBV12-3/TRBV12-4,TRBJ1-1,TGTGCCAGCAGTTTGGAAAAGAACACTGAAGCTTTCTTT,CASSLEKNTEAFF
TRBD2,many,TRBV2,TRBJ2-5,TGTGCCAGCAGTGATGTGGTACTAGCGGGGAACCAAGAGACCCAGTACTTC,CASSDVVLAGNQETQYF
TRBD2,many,TRBV9,TRBJ2-5,TGTGCCAGCAGTACGGGGACTAGCGGACAAGAGACCCAGTACTTC,CASSTGTSGQETQYF
NA,many,TRBV5-1,TRBJ1-2,TGCGCCAGCAGCTTGGTTCCCGTTTATGGCTACACCTTC,CASSLVPVYGYTF
NA,many,TRBV7-8,TRBJ2-1,TGTGCCAGCAGCTTAGCTATGACGTTATCCTACAATGAGCAGTTCTTC,CASSLAMTLSYNEQFF
NA,NA,TRBV7-9,TRBJ1-6,TGTGCCAGCAGCGCCCCGGCATTACATTCACCCCTCCACTTT,CASSAPALHSPLHF
NA,many,TRBV6-2/TRBV6-3,TRBJ1-5,TGTGCCAGCAGTTACTCGTATAGCAATCAGCCCCAGCATTTT,CASSYSYSNQPQHF
TRBD2,many,TRBV30,TRBJ2-1,TGTGCCTGGACGAAGCGGACTAGCGGGAGGGAGACCTACAATGAGCAGTTCTTC,CAWTKRTSGRETYNEQFF
TRBD2,many,TRBV4-1,TRBJ2-1,TGCGCCAGCAGCCCTCGGCGCGGGGGGGAGCAGTTCTTC,CASSPRRGGEQFF
TRBD2,few,TRBV6-2/TRBV6-3,TRBJ2-1,TGTGCCAGCAGTTACAAACTAGCGGGAGGGTATGAGCAGTTCTTC,CASSYKLAGGYEQFF
NA,NA,TRBV28,TRBJ2-1,TGTGCCAGCAGTTTGCGGGCGGGAGAGGGGGAGTTCTTC,CASSLRAGEGEFF
NA,few,TRBV9,TRBJ1-2,TGTGCCAGCAGCGTAGGGCAGGCAGCTAACTATGGCTACACCTTC,CASSVGQAANYGYTF
NA,few,TRBV24-1,TRBJ2-1,TGTGCCACCAGTGATCGCTGGAATGAGCAGTTCTTC,CATSDRWNEQFF
TRBD1,NA,TRBV20-1,TRBJ2-7,TGCAGTGCTTCCGACAGGGCCTACGAGCAGTACTTC,CSASDRAYEQYF
NA,NA,TRBV5-1,TRBJ2-3,TGCGCCAGCAGCTGCCTCATAAGAGGGAGCACAGATACGCAGTATTTT,CASSCLIRGSTDTQYF
TRBD1,NA,TRBV27,TRBJ2-1,TGTGCCAGCAGTATGGGACAGGGGGATGAGCAGTTCTTC,CASSMGQGDEQFF
NA,few,TRBV7-9,TRBJ1-1,TGTGCCAGCAGCTTTGGGGGCTTCACTGAAGCTTTCTTT,CASSFGGFTEAFF
NA,many,TRBV3-1,TRBJ1-5,TGTGCCAGCAGCCGAGAGGGACATCAGCCCCAGCATTTT,CASSREGHQPQHF
NA,NA,TRBV12-3/TRBV12-4,TRBJ1-3,TGTGCCAGCAGTCGTTCAGCTGGAAACACCATATATTTT,CASSRSAGNTIYF
TRBD2,many,TRBV18,TRBJ2-7,TGTGCCAGCTCACCACGGGAGGGAGCTGGTGAGCAGTACTTC,CASSPREGAGEQYF
TRBD1,many,TRBV13,TRBJ1-1,TGTGCCAGCAGCGTGCCCACAGGGGGCTGGGTCACTGAAGCTTTCTTT,CASSVPTGGWVTEAFF
NA,NA,TRBV7-9,TRBJ1-2,TGTGCCAGCAGCTTAAAAAGTAACGGCTACACCTTC,CASSLKSNGYTF
NA,many,TRBV6-1,TRBJ2-5,TGTGCCAGCAGTGCTAGCGAGCAAGAGACCCAGTACTTC,CASSASEQETQYF
TRBD2,many,TRBV29-1,TRBJ2-1,TGCAGCGTTGGTGTCGGGACTAGTTCCAATGAGCAGTTCTTC,CSVGVGTSSNEQFF
NA,NA,TRBV11-2,TRBJ2-1,TGTGCCAGCAGCTCAAAGGGACTTTCGAACAATGAGCAGTTCTTC,CASSSKGLSNNEQFF
TRBD2,NA,TRBV14,TRBJ2-7,TGTGCCAGCAGCCTTAGAGCGGGATCCACGGGAGAGCAGTACTTC,CASSLRAGSTGEQYF
NA,NA,TRBV28,TRBJ1-3,TGCGCCAGCCGGGTTTCTGGAAACACCATATATTTT,CASRVSGNTIYF
NA,NA,TRBV29-1,TRBJ1-5,TGCAGCGTTGGGGAGAATAGCAATCAGCCCCAGCATTTT,CSVGENSNQPQHF
TRBD2,many,TRBV14,TRBJ2-5,TGTGCCAGCAGCGAGGGACTAGCGGGAGTTGAGACCCAGTACTTC,CASSEGLAGVETQYF
NA,many,TRBV28,TRBJ1-1,TGTGCCAGCACCCCATCGAACACTGAAGCTTTCTTT,CASTPSNTEAFF
TRBD1,NA,TRBV5-8,TRBJ2-7,TGTGCCAGCAGCACCAGACAGGGGACCCACGAGCAGTACTTC,CASSTRQGTHEQYF
NA,NA,TRBV5-1,TRBJ1-1,TGCGCCAGCAGCTTGCCCAGAGACCCCGCCACTGAAGCTTTCTTT,CASSLPRDPATEAFF
TRBD1,many,TRBV6-1,TRBJ1-5,TGTGCCAGCAAACCTCTTACAGGGGGCAATCAGCCCCAGCATTTT,CASKPLTGGNQPQHF
NA,many,TRBV20-1,TRBJ1-2,TGCAGTGCTAGAGAGGATGTCTATGGCTACACCTTC,CSAREDVYGYTF
NA,many,TRBV11-3,TRBJ2-5,TGTGCCAGCAGCTTTGACCGAGAAGAGACCCAGTACTTC,CASSFDREETQYF
TRBD1,many,TRBV27,TRBJ2-1,TGTGCCAGCAGTTTATCGGGACAGGTTAGGGGTAATGAGCAGTTCTTC,CASSLSGQVRGNEQFF
TRBD2,few,TRBV6-2/TRBV6-3,TRBJ2-7,TGTGCCAGCAGACTAGCGGGGATCTACGAGCAGTACTTC,CASRLAGIYEQYF
NA,many,TRBV6-2/TRBV6-3,TRBJ1-5,TGTGCCAGCAGCTCTGGGGGGAGCAATCAGCCCCAGCATTTT,CASSSGGSNQPQHF